Shown below are 30 T cell receptor beta chains from a single sample sequenced in a study of beta chain features in type 1 diabetes. Study outcomes and limitations: People with Type 1 diabetes carried modestly yet significantly shorter TCRB CDR3s in all four CD4+ subsets.

Every bit of the isolated RNA underwent reverse transcription, so sequencing read expressed TCRB transcripts. Only in-frame clones appear in the TCRdb table, and some are missing; sequencing was by immunoSEQ multiplex PCR. Among fewer than 300,000 clones listed, approximately 10% were seen once. These TCRs' antigens remain unknown. Sequencing was done on a sample of naive CD4+ T cells from blood. The receptors originated from a man between 25 and 39 years old with type 1 diabetes.

V and J are TRBV15 and TRBJ2-7, with 9 bases that match TRBD1. The CDR3 has 15 residues. The V segment lost 6 bases and the J segment 0 bases; nucleotides outside the gene matches: 6. CDR1 LNHNV and CDR2 YYDKDF come from the germline V gene (reference sequence). The CDR3 region is CATSRDRDYSYEQYF. CDR3 sequence (DNA): TGTGCCACCAGTAGGGACAGGGACTACTCCTACGAGCAGTACTTC.

The V and J genes are TRBV5-4 and TRBJ1-1; D unresolved. This CDR3 is built from 13 residues. V lost 1 base and J lost 5, with 9 bases in between. CDR1 SGHNT and CDR2 YYREEE come from the germline V gene (reference sequence). CDR3 DNA sequence: TGTGCCAGCAGCTTGTCTCCCCGGACTGAAGCTTTCTTT. This gives the protein CASSLSPRTEAFF.

The gene calls are TRBV20-1 and TRBJ2-1; 7 nucleotides align to TRBD2. Germline V gene sequence: CDR1 DFQATT, CDR2 SNEGSKA (reference sequence). With V trimmed by 6 bases and J by 10 bases, 6 bases remained unmatched. This CDR3 comprises 11 residues. The CDR3 loop is CSAVEGLEQFF. In DNA form, the CDR3 reads TGCAGTGCCGTGGAGGGACTAGAGCAGTTCTTC.

The genes are TRBV7-9 and TRBJ2-3, with TRBD2 matching over 7 bases. Germline CDR1 reads SEHNR; CDR2 reads FQNEAQ (reference sequence). This CDR3 contains 15 residues. With V trimmed by 4 bases and J by 5 bases, 9 bases remained unmatched. The CDR3 nucleotides read TGTGCCAGCAGCTCCAACAGCGGGGCCGGAGATACGCAGTATTTT. As protein: CASSSNSGAGDTQYF.

In its sample, this clone was seen a few times. The chain links TRBV6-5 to TRBJ2-7, with D perhaps TRBD2 (5 bases). CDR1 is MNHEY, CDR2 SVGAGI, per germline. The CDR3 runs 11 residues. Trimming removed 6 bases at V and 6 bases at J, with 9 bases between. The CDR3 here is CASSLRGEQYF. CDR3 coding DNA: TGTGCCAGCAGCTTACGGGGCGAGCAGTACTTC.

About this clone: The germline gene is not matched at one end of the junction; a read error may be the cause. V gene TRBV4-1 combines with J gene TRBJ1-2; D remains ambiguous. The CDR3 covers 14 residues. Germline V gives CDR1 MGHRA, CDR2 YSYEKL. The CDR3 nucleotides read TGCGCCAGCGGCCAACTGACTCTAAAGTACGGCTACACCTTC. It encodes CASGQLTLKYGYTF.

The chain combines TRBV4-2 with TRBJ1-2; 7 nucleotides agree with TRBD1. CDR3 length equals 17 residues. CDR1 LGHNA and CDR2 YNFKEQ come from the germline V gene. Trimming at V came to 1 base and at J to 0 bases, leaving 8 bases not matched to a gene. This chain's CDR3 is CASSQVRDRRTNYGYTF. CDR3 bases: TGTGCCAGCAGCCAAGTAAGGGACAGACGAACTAACTATGGCTACACCTTC.

This clone was counted between two and nine times. This rearrangement joins TRBV6-5 to TRBJ2-7, with D maybe TRBD2 (6 bases). CDR1 MNHEY and CDR2 SVGAGI come from the germline V gene. V was trimmed by 0 bases and J by 11 bases, leaving 14 bases between them. The length of the CDR3 is 13 residues. The CDR3 protein is CASSYSGTPREYF. CDR3 nucleotides: TGTGCCAGCAGTTACTCTGGGACTCCCCGCGAGTACTTC.

This clone showed up just a few times. The V call is TRBV25-1, the J call TRBJ1-1; D perhaps matches TRBD1 (5 bases). From germline, CDR1 is MGHDK and CDR2 SYGVNS. This CDR3 is 13 amino acids long. Trimming left V 10 bases short and J 2 bases short, with 14 bases between. Written as DNA, the CDR3 is TGTGCCACCAAGCAGGGCGGCAACACTGAAGCTTTCTTT. Translating it yields CATKQGGNTEAFF. The full variable domain, in which reference TRBV25-1 and TRBJ1-1 provide the parts outside the CDR3, is EADIYQTPRYLVIGTGKKITLECSQTMGHDKMYWYQQDPGMELHLIHYSYGVNSTEKGDLSSESTVSRIRTEHFPLTLESARPSHTSQYLCATKQGGNTEAFFGQGTRLTVV.

The chain uses TRBV18 and TRBJ1-2; D call uncertain. Trimming removed 2 bases from V and 2 bases from J, with 9 bases in between. The germline gives CDR1 KGHSH, CDR2 LQKENI. There are 14 residues in the CDR3. In DNA, the CDR3 is TGTGCCAGCTCACCAGGTTTACAGAACTATGGCTACACCTTC. Protein: CASSPGLQNYGYTF.

This chain connects TRBV5-1 to TRBJ1-1; TRBD1 might be the D (5 bases). The length of the CDR3 is 14 residues. Deletions cut 4 bases from V and 6 bases from J, with 16 bases between. CDR1 SGHRS and CDR2 YFSETQ come from the germline V gene. For the CDR3, the DNA is TGCGCCAGCAGCCGGTTTGGGGGGATGGCTGAAGCTTTCTTT. Translating it yields CASSRFGGMAEAFF. Supplemented by reference TRBV5-1 and TRBJ1-1, the full variable domain reads KAGVTQTPRYLIKTRGQQVTLSCSPISGHRSVSWYQQTPGQGLQFLFEYFSETQRNKGNFPGRFSGRQFSNSRSEMNVSTLELGDSALYLCASSRFGGMAEAFFGQGTRLTVV.

A few counts support this clone. The chain employs TRBV7-3 and TRBJ2-2; possibly TRBD1 for D (5 bases). The CDR3 runs to 13 residues. Germline V gene data show CDR1 as SGHTA and CDR2 as FQGTGA. Trimming pared 7 bases from V and 4 bases from J, leaving 10 bases between. The DNA for the CDR3 is TGTGCCAGCACCCAGGGTAGCACCGGGGAGCTGTTTTTT. It translates to CASTQGSTGELFF.

The V call is TRBV18, the J call TRBJ2-3, with TRBD1 as a possible D gene (5 bases). With 1 base removed from V and 0 bases from J, the gap between germline ends came to 5 bases. Germline V gene sequence: CDR1 KGHSH, CDR2 LQKENI. The CDR3 spans 14 residues. For the CDR3, the DNA is TGTGCCAGCTCACCACAGGGGAGCACAGATACGCAGTATTTT. Amino acid sequence: CASSPQGSTDTQYF.

This clone appeared a few times. This rearrangement joins TRBV5-1 to TRBJ2-1; tentatively, D is TRBD1 (5 bases). Trimming cost V 0 bases and J 4 bases, with 20 bases left between them. Germline CDR1 and CDR2: SGHRS and YFSETQ. There are 18 residues in the CDR3. CDR3 sequence reads: CASSLGRIARTRYNEQFF. The CDR3 nucleotides read TGCGCCAGCAGCTTGGGACGGATAGCAAGGACAAGGTACAATGAGCAGTTCTTC.

This clone has only a few counts. The V call is TRBV4-3, the J call TRBJ2-6; D possibly corresponds to TRBD1 (6 bases). The CDR3 is 17 residues long. Germline V gene lookup returns CDR1 LGHNA and CDR2 YSLEER. The V end lost 3 bases, the J end lost 2 bases, and 14 bases lay between the germline ends. DNA for the CDR3: TGCGCCAGCAGCCAGGCGCCCACAGGGACTGGGGCCAACGTCCTGACTTTC. This translates into CASSQAPTGTGANVLTF.

This chain links TRBV7-3 with TRBJ1-1; D call uncertain. V lost 1 base and J 4 bases, leaving 10 bases between the germline ends. This CDR3 comprises 14 residues. Germline V gives CDR1 SGHTA, CDR2 FQGTGA. In DNA, the CDR3 is TGTGCCAGCAGCTTAAACGCAGGATCCACTGAAGCTTTCTTT. This encodes CASSLNAGSTEAFF.

The V call is TRBV7-9, the J call TRBJ1-1; 8 bases fit TRBD1. CDR3 length: 14 residues. V was clipped by 5 bases and J by 4 bases; unmatched bases: 6. Germline assignment: CDR1 SEHNR and CDR2 FQNEAQ (reference sequence). CDR3 coding DNA: TGTGCCAGCAGCCCCCGACAGGGGAGCACTGAAGCTTTCTTT. Protein sequence: CASSPRQGSTEAFF.

This chain uses TRBV2 with TRBJ1-2, with a tentative D call TRBD1 (6 bases). This CDR3 has 14 residues. Germline-derived CDR1 and CDR2 are SNHLY and FYNNEI. V lost 5 bases to trimming and J lost 7 bases, with 17 bases between them. The CDR3 protein is CASSPQGLFGGYTF. The CDR3, as DNA: TGTGCCAGCAGTCCACAGGGTCTGTTTGGTGGCTACACCTTC. The entire variable domain, with the rest obtained from reference TRBV2 and TRBJ1-2, is as follows: EPEVTQTPSHQVTQMGQEVILRCVPISNHLYFYWYRQILGQKVEFLVSFYNNEISEKSEIFDDQFSVERPDGSNFTLKIRSTKLEDSAMYFCASSPQGLFGGYTFGSGTRLTVV.

The chain joins TRBV9 to TRBJ2-1; 11 nucleotides agree with TRBD2. The germline CDR1 and CDR2 sequences are SGDLS and YYNGEE. V shed 3 bases and J 4 bases; nucleotides not matched to a gene: 3. This CDR3 has 15 amino acids. CDR3: CASSETSGGYNEQFF. In DNA, the CDR3 is TGTGCCAGCAGCGAAACTAGCGGGGGTTACAATGAGCAGTTCTTC. The whole variable domain, filled in from reference TRBV9 and TRBJ2-1, reads DSGVTQTPKHLITATGQRVTLRCSPRSGDLSVYWYQQSLDQGLQFLIQYYNGEERAKGNILERFSAQQFPDLHSELNLSSLELGDSALYFCASSETSGGYNEQFFGPGTRLTVL.

This clone was counted only a few times. The V call is TRBV7-8, the J call TRBJ2-5; 7 bases fit TRBD2. This CDR3 is built from 13 residues. Germline-derived CDR1 and CDR2 are SGHVS and FQNEAQ. Unmatched junction bases numbered 6, after V lost 4 bases and J lost 7 bases. CDR3 bases: TGTGCCAGCAGCTCCGGACTAGTTGGGACCCAGTACTTC. Its translation: CASSSGLVGTQYF.

This clone was detected a few times. This chain uses TRBV29-1 with TRBJ2-5; 8 bases line up with TRBD1. Germline lookup yields CDR1 SQVTM and CDR2 ANQGSEA. The CDR3 extends over 12 amino acids. CDR3 DNA: TGCACCTTCACAGGGGGCCAAGAGACCCAGTACTTC. This encodes CTFTGGQETQYF. Full variable domain (rest looked up from reference TRBV29-1 and TRBJ2-5): SAVISQKPSRDICQRGTSLTIQCQVDSQVTMMFWYRQQPGQSLTLIATANQGSEATYESGFVIDKFPISRPNLTFSTLTVSNMSPEDSSIYLCTFTGGQETQYFGPGTRLLVL.

This clone was detected a few times. CDR3 sequence reads: CASSYDGTGYNEQYF. The CDR3 DNA sequence: TGTGCCAGCAGTTACGACGGGACAGGGTATAACGAGCAGTACTTC. The rearrangement links TRBV6-5 to TRBJ2-7; 9 bases are a match to TRBD1. There are 15 residues in the CDR3. The V gene's germline CDR1 is MNHEY and CDR2 SVGAGI. The V and J ends lost 2 bases and 5 bases, in that order; junction bases with no gene match: 7.

The chain carries TRBV5-1 and TRBJ1-6; 7 bases are shared with TRBD1. Germline values: CDR1 SGHRS, CDR2 YFSETQ. With 3 bases clipped from V and 10 bases from J, the junction kept 7 bases outside the gene matches. This CDR3 has 14 residues. CDR3 in amino acids: CASSSGQVESPLHF. CDR3 coding DNA: TGCGCCAGCAGCTCCGGACAGGTCGAATCACCCCTCCACTTT.

This clone was observed a handful of times. J is TRBJ2-5 and V is TRBV5-1, with 11 bases lining up with TRBD1. The CDR3 is 16 amino acids. Unmatched junction bases numbered 6, after V lost 4 bases and J lost 1 base. Germline lookup yields CDR1 SGHRS and CDR2 YFSETQ. The CDR3 bases are TGCGCCAGCAGCCCACCCGGGACAGGGGGCCAAGAGACCCAGTACTTC. It encodes CASSPPGTGGQETQYF.

This clone was detected a few times. The chain links TRBV30 to TRBJ2-1; D is possibly TRBD1 (6 bases). CDR3 length equals 13 residues. Per the germline V gene, CDR1 is GTSNPN and CDR2 is SVGIG (reference sequence). Trimming took off 4 bases at V and 9 bases at J, with 16 bases between the two ends. The DNA for the CDR3 is TGTGCCTGGACTCAGGGGCATTGGGGTGAGCAGTTCTTC. It translates to CAWTQGHWGEQFF.

This rearrangement joins TRBV7-9 to TRBJ2-5; D possibly corresponds to TRBD1 (5 bases). The J call may be incorrect, as the DNA end agrees better with TRBJ2-7. The CDR3 length is 13 residues. Germline CDR1 is SEHNR and CDR2 is FQNEAQ (reference sequence). Here the CDR3 DNA reads TGTGCCAGCACCCAACAGGAGCCCTACGAGCAGTACTTC. Residues: CASTQQEPYEQYF.

The chain uses TRBV18 and TRBJ1-1; 8 bases map to TRBD1. Per germline, CDR1 KGHSH and CDR2 LQKENI. V was clipped by 5 bases and J by 4 bases; unmatched bases: 6. This CDR3 region has 14 residues. CDR3 in amino acids: CASSVTGDGTEAFF. CDR3 DNA sequence: TGTGCCAGCTCAGTGACAGGGGATGGCACTGAAGCTTTCTTT.

The sample holds a few counts of this clone. The rearrangement uses TRBV7-9 and TRBJ2-2; no definite D call. The CDR3 consists of 13 residues. Trimming removed 2 bases at V and 7 bases at J, with 8 bases between. Germline V CDR1 and CDR2: SEHNR, FQNEAQ (reference sequence). The CDR3 DNA reads TGTGCCAGCAGCTTATACAGTAGCGGGGAGCTGTTTTTT. It is translated as CASSLYSSGELFF. Based on the CDR3 plus reference TRBV7-9 and TRBJ2-2, the full variable domain is DTGVSQNPRHKITKRGQNVTFRCDPISEHNRLYWYRQTLGQGPEFLTYFQNEAQLEKSRLLSDRFSAERPKGSFSTLEIQRTEQGDSAMYLCASSLYSSGELFFGEGSRLTVL.

CDR3 sequence: CASRASYSYNSPLHF. The DNA of the CDR3 is TGTGCCAGCAGGGCATCGTACTCCTATAATTCACCCCTCCACTTT. The chain couples TRBV5-4 to TRBJ1-6, with D uncertain. The germline gives CDR1 SGHNT, CDR2 YYREEE (reference sequence). V was cut by 5 bases and J by 0 bases, with 9 bases left in between. This CDR3 spans 15 amino acids.

V gene TRBV29-1 combines with J gene TRBJ2-1; tentatively, D is TRBD2 (5 bases). The germline V and J ends were trimmed by 4 bases and 10 bases, with 11 bases remaining between them. The germline V gene has CDR1 SQVTM and CDR2 ANQGSEA. The CDR3 sequence is 11 residues long. CDR3 DNA: TGCAGCGTTGGAACGGGGTGGGAGCAGTTCTTC. Translating gives CSVGTGWEQFF.